This note documents a single TCR beta chain sequence. The CDR3 spans 13 residues. V lost 5 bases, J lost 6 bases, and 11 bases lay in between. CDR1 SNHLY and CDR2 FYNNEI come from the germline V gene. These data originate in a study of blood T cell repertoires in COVID-19. Methods used by the authors: Counts of nucleated cells, estimated from reference gene primer amplification, were obtained. Here immunoSEQ multiplex PCR was the method, and the copy in TCRdb shows in-frame clones only, minus some. The V and J calls and the clone size are those of that table, but D and trimming were determined from the DNA. The sample lists about 130,000 clones, around 80% seen once, with 1.9% in the top ten.

The clonotype comes from a man aged 65 to 79 with acute or convalescent COVID-19. Sequenced input: peripheral blood. The chain is built from TRBV2 and TRBJ1-5, with D possibly being TRBD1 (6 bases). This chain's CDR3 is CASSFLRGQPQHF. For the CDR3, the DNA is TGTGCCAGCAGTTTTCTCAGGGGTCAGCCCCAGCATTTT.